One and the same sample provided the 10 T cell receptor beta chains below, sequenced in a study of T cell responses to AZD1222 COVID-19 vaccine. Assay: immunoSEQ multiplex PCR; the TCRdb copy retains only in-frame clones and omits some. The repertoire holds 95,000 to 150,000 clones, with roughly nine tenths as singletons. Here the sequenced sample was peripheral blood, taken on day 0 of AZD1222 vaccination. Every receptor here comes from an adult in good health.

The J gene is TRBJ2-1, the V gene TRBV27; 10 bases match TRBD1. The CDR3 covers 15 residues. Unmatched junction bases numbered 8, after V lost 5 bases and J lost 7 bases. Germline V CDR1 and CDR2: MNHEY, SMNVEV (reference sequence). CDR3 protein: CASSLWGQGRNEQFF. The CDR3 coding sequence is TGTGCCAGCAGTCTATGGGGACAGGGGAGGAATGAGCAGTTCTTC.

The CDR3 region has the DNA TGTGCCAGCAGCCAAGATGTGACCTCTGGAAACACCATATATTTT. Translation gives CASSQDVTSGNTIYF. The chain joins TRBV3-1 (or the pseudogene TRBV3-2) to TRBJ1-3; no reliable D call. Trimming cost V 0 bases and J 0 bases, with 6 bases left between them. This CDR3 has 15 residues. Germline assignment: CDR1 LGHDT and CDR2 YNNKEL (reference sequence).

The CDR3 sequence is CASSLRRDYYNEQFF. CDR3 nucleotide sequence: TGTGCCAGCAGCTTAAGGCGGGACTACTACAATGAGCAGTTCTTC. This chain connects TRBV7-2 to TRBJ2-1; 7 bases align to TRBD2. Germline V gene data show CDR1 as SGHTA and CDR2 as FQGNSA. The V and J ends lost 2 bases and 3 bases, in that order; junction bases with no gene match: 4. This CDR3 has 15 amino acids.

This clone appeared a single time. CDR3 bases: TGCGCCAGCAGTGTTGGGGTCACCGGGGAGCTGTTTTTT. It yields the protein CASSVGVTGELFF. This chain uses TRBV10-1 with TRBJ2-2; D is ambiguous. The germline CDR1 and CDR2 sequences are WNHNN and SYGVQD (reference sequence). With 4 bases removed from V and 4 bases from J, the gap between germline ends came to 7 bases. The CDR3 sequence is 13 residues long.

The chain employs TRBV5-8 and TRBJ2-3; no definite D call. CDR3 size: 13 residues. V was pared by 1 base and J by 2 bases, with 5 bases between. Germline CDR1 is SGHTS and CDR2 is YDEGEE. The DNA of the CDR3 is TGTGCCAGCAGCTTGCCCCTCACAGATACGCAGTATTTT. Translated, it gives CASSLPLTDTQYF.

The CDR3: CASSLPPPNEQFF. The CDR3 region has the DNA TGTGCCAGCAGCTTACCTCCTCCTAATGAGCAGTTCTTC. This chain uses TRBV7-3 with TRBJ2-1; D gene uncertain. The CDR3 totals 13 residues. Trimming left V 2 bases short and J 7 bases short, with 9 bases between. Germline V gene lookup returns CDR1 SGHTA and CDR2 FQGTGA.

The V gene is TRBV28, the J gene TRBJ1-5; D is undetermined. There are 12 residues in the CDR3. Trimming removed 6 bases from V and 0 bases from J, with 3 bases in between. Germline-derived CDR1 and CDR2 are MDHEN and SYDVKM. Here the CDR3 reads CASRNSNQPQHF. DNA of the CDR3: TGTGCCAGCAGAAATAGCAATCAGCCCCAGCATTTT.

V usage is TRBV15 and J usage is TRBJ2-1, with 12 nucleotides matching TRBD2. Germline assignment: CDR1 LNHNV and CDR2 YYDKDF (reference sequence). This CDR3 region has 16 residues. The J segment lost 7 bases and the V segment lost 6 bases, leaving 10 bases of the junction unmatched. The CDR3 region is CATRTSGGGWGNEQFF. The CDR3 DNA follows: TGTGCCACCAGGACTAGCGGGGGTGGGTGGGGGAATGAGCAGTTCTTC.

The chain employs TRBV6-6 and TRBJ2-7, with 14 bases fitting TRBD2. The CDR3 runs to 16 residues. V trimming: 5 bases; J trimming: 3 bases; junction bases outside the gene matches: 6. Germline V gene lookup returns CDR1 MNHNY and CDR2 SVGAGI (reference sequence). The CDR3 DNA reads TGTGCCAGCAGTCCTAGGACTAGCGGGAGGAACTACGAGCAGTACTTC. Its protein is CASSPRTSGRNYEQYF.

The chain uses TRBV28 and TRBJ1-5; the D gene is possibly TRBD1 (6 bases). CDR3 length equals 14 residues. CDR1 is MDHEN, CDR2 SYDVKM, per germline. With 2 bases removed from V and 4 bases from J, the gap between germline ends came to 9 bases. The CDR3 spells CASSLGGRNQPQHF. CDR3 DNA: TGTGCCAGCAGTTTAGGGGGGCGGAATCAGCCCCAGCATTTT. The full variable domain, its missing parts supplied by reference TRBV28 and TRBJ1-5, is DVKVTQSSRYLVKRTGEKVFLECVQDMDHENMFWYRQDPGLGLRLIYFSYDVKMKEKGDIPEGYSVSREKKERFSLILESASTNQTSMYLCASSLGGRNQPQHFGDGTRLSIL.